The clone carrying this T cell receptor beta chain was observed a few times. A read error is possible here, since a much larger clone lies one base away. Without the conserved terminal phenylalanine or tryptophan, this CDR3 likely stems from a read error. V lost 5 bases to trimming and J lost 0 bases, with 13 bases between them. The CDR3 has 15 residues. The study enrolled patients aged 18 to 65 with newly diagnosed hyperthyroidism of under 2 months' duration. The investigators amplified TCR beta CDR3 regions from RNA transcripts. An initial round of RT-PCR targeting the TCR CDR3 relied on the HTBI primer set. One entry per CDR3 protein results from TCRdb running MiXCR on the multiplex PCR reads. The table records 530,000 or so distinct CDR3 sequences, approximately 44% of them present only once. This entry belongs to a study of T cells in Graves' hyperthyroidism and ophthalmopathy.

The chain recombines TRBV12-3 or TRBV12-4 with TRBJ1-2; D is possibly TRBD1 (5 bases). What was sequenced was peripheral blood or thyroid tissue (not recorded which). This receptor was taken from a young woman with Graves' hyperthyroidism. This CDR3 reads CASSKGRKANYGYTL. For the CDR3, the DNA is TGTGCCAGCAGTAAGGGACGGAAGGCTAACTATGGCTACACCCTC.